These 32 T cell receptor beta chains were all obtained from the same sample, sequenced in a study of cytomegalovirus exposure and HLA in healthy donors. The PCR was carried out with 60 Vbeta primers and 13 Jbeta primers. Assay used: immunoSEQ multiplex PCR; TCRdb lists only in-frame clones, some missing. Of about 160,000 clones listed, 80% to 90% are singletons. Source material: PBMCs. These receptor sequences come from a woman aged 50 to 60 in good health and CMV-seronegative.

This chain links TRBV2 with TRBJ2-3; TRBD2 matches at 10 bases. Germline V gene lookup returns CDR1 SNHLY and CDR2 FYNNEI. This CDR3 spans 16 amino acids. Trimming at V came to 5 bases and at J to 1 base, leaving 6 bases not matched to a gene. The CDR3 is CASSPGLAGGTDTQYF. In nucleotides, the CDR3 is TGTGCCAGCAGTCCGGGGCTAGCGGGAGGCACAGATACGCAGTATTTT.

This chain connects TRBV2 to TRBJ1-1, with D hard to call. This CDR3 has 11 residues. V lost 6 bases and J lost 8, with 10 bases in between. In germline, CDR1 is SNHLY, CDR2 FYNNEI. CDR3 loop: CASSPGREAFF. For the CDR3, the DNA is TGTGCCAGCAGCCCCGGCAGGGAAGCTTTCTTT.

The table lists this clone with a few counts. The V call is TRBV18, the J call TRBJ2-2; TRBD1 agrees at 10 bases. Germline V CDR1 and CDR2: KGHSH, LQKENI. This CDR3 is 17 amino acids long. J gave up 3 bases and V 3 bases, and 7 bases lay outside the gene matches. CDR3 DNA: TGTGCCAGCTCACCCTGGAGACAGGGGGCGGACACCGGGGAGCTGTTTTTT. Translating it yields CASSPWRQGADTGELFF.

V gene TRBV6-6 combines with J gene TRBJ1-1; D perhaps matches TRBD1 (5 bases). V lost 4 bases, J lost 1 base, and 10 bases lay in between. CDR1 is MNHNY and CDR2 is SVGAGI in the germline V gene (reference sequence). The CDR3 covers 14 residues. The CDR3 reads CASSLGVGNTEAFF. The CDR3 nucleotides are TGTGCCAGCAGTTTAGGGGTCGGGAACACTGAAGCTTTCTTT.

The chain couples TRBV15 to TRBJ2-3, with TRBD2 identical over 9 bases. The CDR3 extends over 14 amino acids. J was trimmed by 4 bases and V by 5 bases; bases with no gene match: 4. Germline V lookup: CDR1 LNHNV, CDR2 YYDKDF (reference sequence). CDR3 coding DNA: TGTGCCACCAGCCGCGGGGGGGAAGCAGATACGCAGTATTTT. Translation gives CATSRGGEADTQYF.

The rearrangement uses TRBV2 and TRBJ2-7; D unclear. The CDR3 totals 13 residues. CDR1 and CDR2 from the germline V gene are SNHLY and FYNNEI. Trimming removed 6 bases at V and 6 bases at J, with 15 bases between. This chain's CDR3 is CASRVGLGVEQYF. CDR3 coding DNA: TGTGCCAGCAGGGTAGGCCTGGGCGTCGAGCAGTACTTC.

J is TRBJ1-1 and V is TRBV7-2; unclear D gene. The CDR3 totals 13 residues. Germline CDR1 and CDR2: SGHTA and FQGNSA. Deletions cut 2 bases from V and 0 bases from J, with 4 bases between. In nucleotides, the CDR3 is TGTGCCAGCAGCTTATCGGTGAACACTGAAGCTTTCTTT. Translated: CASSLSVNTEAFF.

The rearrangement joins TRBV5-4 to TRBJ1-2; D possibly corresponds to TRBD1 (6 bases). The CDR3 runs 14 residues. Looked up from germline, CDR1 is SGHNT and CDR2 is YYREEE (reference sequence). Trimming shortened V by 0 bases and J by 4 bases, and 10 bases separated the two germline ends. The CDR3 nucleotides are TGTGCCAGCAGCTTGGAACAGGGTGGCTATGGCTACACCTTC. It yields the protein CASSLEQGGYGYTF.

The CDR3 is CASSQLRTESYEQYF. In nucleotides, the CDR3 is TGTGCCAGCAGCCAACTACGGACAGAATCCTACGAGCAGTACTTC. V is TRBV4-2 and J is TRBJ2-7; a weak D match, TRBD1 (6 bases). CDR3 length: 15 amino acids. The germline CDR1 and CDR2 sequences are LGHNA and YNFKEQ. V lost 2 bases and J 1 base, leaving 12 bases between the germline ends.

The gene calls are TRBV7-2 and TRBJ2-6, with unresolved D. V lost 2 bases and J lost 0, with 5 bases in between. CDR3 length equals 15 residues. Germline loops: CDR1 SGHTA, CDR2 FQGNSA. CDR3 residues: CASSLRSSGANVLTF. The CDR3 DNA is TGTGCCAGCAGCTTACGGAGCTCTGGGGCCAACGTCCTGACTTTC.

V and J are TRBV10-3 and TRBJ2-2; TRBD1 agrees at 8 bases. Germline assignment: CDR1 ENHRY and CDR2 SYGVKD. V lost 6 bases, J lost 7 bases, and 4 bases stayed unmatched. The CDR3 totals 13 residues. DNA of the CDR3: TGTGCCATCAGGGGACAGGTTGACGGGGAGCTGTTTTTT. Translation gives CAIRGQVDGELFF.

The sample holds one count of this clone. Relative to the germline gene, one junction end is altered; a read error may explain this. The chain uses TRBV4-3 and TRBJ2-2; D is possibly TRBD2 (5 bases). Germline-derived CDR1 and CDR2 are LGHNA and YSLEER. This CDR3 spans 16 amino acids. The CDR3 is CASSQEFSLFTGKLFF. CDR3 DNA sequence: TGCGCCAGCAGCCAAGAATTCTCGTTGTTCACCGGGAAGCTGTTTTTT.

The chain recombines TRBV28 with TRBJ1-2, with TRBD1 identical over 9 bases. This CDR3 contains 15 residues. The ends lost 3 bases at V and 8 bases at J; junction bases unmatched: 10. Germline CDR1 reads MDHEN; CDR2 reads SYDVKM. This CDR3 reads CASSFTITGGGGYTF. The CDR3 DNA reads TGTGCCAGCAGTTTCACGATCACAGGGGGCGGGGGCTACACCTTC.

The chain has TRBV7-3 and TRBJ1-1; D is possibly TRBD1 (6 bases). This CDR3 spans 15 amino acids. Trimming took 8 bases from V and 1 from J, leaving 17 bases between them. CDR1 is SGHTA and CDR2 is FQGTGA in the germline V gene. CDR3 coding DNA: TGTGCCAGCGCCCCGCGGGGGGCCGAGAACACTGAAGCTTTCTTT. It translates to CASAPRGAENTEAFF.

This chain connects TRBV29-1 to TRBJ2-5; 9 bases map to TRBD1. The junction had 7 bases not matched to a gene; V was cut back by 7 bases and J by 4 bases. Germline CDR1 is SQVTM and CDR2 is ANQGSEA. CDR3 length: 13 residues. CDR3 protein: CSGKTGGSETQYF. DNA of the CDR3: TGCAGCGGAAAGACAGGGGGATCAGAGACCCAGTACTTC.

The V gene is TRBV5-1, the J gene TRBJ2-4; perhaps TRBD2 as D (7 bases). The V end was cut by 0 bases, the J end by 5 bases, with 15 bases between. Germline CDR1 and CDR2: SGHRS and YFSETQ. The CDR3 extends over 16 amino acids. The CDR3 DNA is TGCGCCAGCAGCTTGGAACCTGGGGGGGCGCAAAACATTCAGTACTTC. Encoded protein: CASSLEPGGAQNIQYF.

This clone was seen a few times. The V and J genes are TRBV11-2 and TRBJ2-7; D is perhaps TRBD2 (5 bases). Germline lookup yields CDR1 SGHAT and CDR2 FQNNGV. The CDR3 loop spans 14 amino acids. Trimming left V 0 bases short and J 6 bases short, with 12 bases between. The CDR3 DNA follows: TGTGCCAGCAGCTTAGATCATGAACTAGTCGAGCAGTACTTC. Residues: CASSLDHELVEQYF.

The chain has TRBV5-1 and TRBJ2-5; TRBD2 agrees at 12 bases. The CDR3 is 18 amino acids. CDR1 SGHRS and CDR2 YFSETQ come from the germline V gene. V shed 3 bases, J shed 5 bases, and the junction held 14 bases outside the gene matches. CDR3 amino acids: CASSWGTSGPRGIETQYF. The CDR3 coding sequence is TGCGCCAGCAGCTGGGGGACTAGCGGGCCCCGAGGGATCGAGACCCAGTACTTC.

The rearrangement uses TRBV5-1 and TRBJ2-7; a possible D gene is TRBD1 (6 bases). V was cut by 4 bases and J by 0 bases, with 11 bases left in between. Looked up from germline, CDR1 is SGHRS and CDR2 is YFSETQ. This CDR3 spans 14 amino acids. The CDR3 loop reads CASSPRDNSYEQYF. Here the CDR3 DNA reads TGCGCCAGCAGCCCCCGGGACAACTCCTACGAGCAGTACTTC.

The chain combines TRBV27 with TRBJ1-6, with a tentative D call TRBD1 (5 bases). V gave up 8 bases and J gave up 6 bases, with 11 bases separating them. This CDR3 comprises 13 residues. Germline loops: CDR1 MNHEY, CDR2 SMNVEV (reference sequence). This chain's CDR3 is CASAVGANSPLHF. Written as DNA, the CDR3 is TGTGCCAGCGCAGTTGGGGCTAATTCACCCCTCCACTTT.

The V gene is TRBV6-4, the J gene TRBJ2-3; no clear D. V was trimmed by 3 bases and J by 1 base, leaving 5 bases between them. Germline CDR1 MRHNA, CDR2 SNTAGT. The CDR3 runs 13 residues. The CDR3 DNA reads TGTGCCAGCAGTGAAAGCGGCACAGATACGCAGTATTTT. It translates to CASSESGTDTQYF.

In this sample, this clone turned up once. The chain links TRBV19 to TRBJ2-1; TRBD1 aligns across 9 bases. V was clipped by 6 bases and J by 10 bases; unmatched bases: 10. The CDR3 totals 14 residues. The germline V gene has CDR1 LNHDA and CDR2 SQIVND (reference sequence). CDR3 amino acids: CASRAQTGGVEQFF. For the CDR3, the DNA is TGTGCCAGTAGAGCCCAAACAGGGGGCGTAGAGCAGTTCTTC.

Comments on this clone: The sample contains more than one DNA sequence encoding this CDR3. The V and J genes are TRBV28 and TRBJ1-5; D perhaps matches TRBD1 (5 bases). Trimming pared 10 bases from V and 6 bases from J, leaving 16 bases between. The CDR3 length is 13 residues. Germline V lookup: CDR1 MDHEN, CDR2 SYDVKM. The CDR3 reads CATRQMGAQPQHF. In nucleotides, the CDR3 is TGTGCCACCCGACAGATGGGTGCTCAGCCCCAGCATTTT.

The chain employs TRBV2 and TRBJ1-5, with D perhaps TRBD1 (5 bases). The V end lost 3 bases, the J end lost 7 bases, and 19 bases lay between the germline ends. This CDR3 is 16 amino acids long. Germline loops: CDR1 SNHLY, CDR2 FYNNEI. The CDR3 region has the DNA TGTGCCAGCAGTGAGTTCGGAGGGGCAATTGGACAGCCCCAGCATTTT. Translating it yields CASSEFGGAIGQPQHF.

V is TRBV19 and J is TRBJ2-2, with 8 bases identical to TRBD2. The V gene end was trimmed by 5 bases and the J gene end by 5 bases; junction bases not matched to a gene: 7. Germline lookup yields CDR1 LNHDA and CDR2 SQIVND (reference sequence). CDR3 length: 15 amino acids. CDR3 sequence: CASSASGSETGELFF. CDR3 DNA sequence: TGTGCCAGTAGTGCCAGCGGGAGTGAAACCGGGGAGCTGTTTTTT.

The chain joins TRBV7-8 to TRBJ2-1; perhaps TRBD2 as D (7 bases). V was cut by 3 bases and J by 7 bases, with 19 bases left in between. Germline lookup yields CDR1 SGHVS and CDR2 FQNEAQ. This CDR3 region has 16 residues. CDR3 sequence reads: CASSFGRVGGPNEQFF. The CDR3 nucleotides are TGTGCCAGCAGCTTTGGGAGGGTGGGGGGGCCTAATGAGCAGTTCTTC. The full variable domain, completed using reference TRBV7-8 and TRBJ2-1, is GAGVSQSPRYKVAKRGQDVALRCDPISGHVSLFWYQQALGQGPEFLTYFQNEAQLDKSGLPSDRFFAERPEGSVSTLKIQRTQQEDSAVYLCASSFGRVGGPNEQFFGPGTRLTVL.

The chain employs TRBV5-8 and TRBJ1-6; a weak D match, TRBD1 (5 bases). Trimming stripped 2 bases from V and 6 bases from J, with 12 bases between. Germline V gene data show CDR1 as SGHTS and CDR2 as YDEGEE. This CDR3 is built from 15 residues. CDR3 in DNA: TGTGCCAGCAGCTTTGTGGGGGGACCTAATTCACCCCTCCACTTT. Translating it yields CASSFVGGPNSPLHF.

This clone was detected only a few times. The chain carries TRBV5-1 and TRBJ2-5; 14 bases match TRBD2. Germline V gene lookup returns CDR1 SGHRS and CDR2 YFSETQ. This CDR3 has 17 amino acids. Losses at the gene ends were 4 bases for V and 7 bases for J; bases not matched to a gene: 12. The CDR3 protein is CASSLTPGTSGSRTQYF. The CDR3 nucleotides read TGCGCCAGCAGCCTTACCCCGGGGACTAGCGGGAGTAGGACCCAGTACTTC.

CDR3 residues: CASRGTTYNEQFF. CDR3 nucleotides: TGTGCCAGTAGGGGGACAACCTACAATGAGCAGTTCTTC. V and J are TRBV28 and TRBJ2-1; D might be TRBD1 (6 bases). The CDR3 runs to 13 residues. Germline lookup yields CDR1 MDHEN and CDR2 SYDVKM. V lost 9 bases and J lost 2, with 11 bases in between. The full variable domain, in which reference TRBV28 and TRBJ2-1 provide the parts outside the CDR3, is DVKVTQSSRYLVKRTGEKVFLECVQDMDHENMFWYRQDPGLGLRLIYFSYDVKMKEKGDIPEGYSVSREKKERFSLILESASTNQTSMYLCASRGTTYNEQFFGPGTRLTVL.

This clone was counted a single time. The rearrangement uses TRBV15 and TRBJ2-6; 13 bases fit TRBD2. CDR3 length equals 20 residues. V lost 4 bases to trimming and J lost 4 bases; unmatched junction nucleotides: 13. The germline CDR1 and CDR2 sequences are LNHNV and YYDKDF (reference sequence). CDR3: CATSTGRLAGGLGGANVLTF. CDR3 coding DNA: TGTGCCACCAGCACCGGACGACTAGCGGGAGGCCTCGGAGGGGCCAACGTCCTGACTTTC.

The rearrangement uses TRBV7-9 and TRBJ1-6, with D uncertain. CDR1 SEHNR and CDR2 FQNEAQ come from the germline V gene (reference sequence). The CDR3 spans 11 residues. Trimming took off 5 bases at V and 8 bases at J, with 4 bases between the two ends. The CDR3 protein is CASSRDSPLHF. In DNA form, the CDR3 reads TGTGCCAGCAGCCGGGATTCACCCCTCCACTTT.

V gene TRBV11-2 combines with J gene TRBJ1-4, with D perhaps TRBD1 (6 bases). The V end lost 3 bases, the J end lost 8 bases, and 13 bases lay between the germline ends. The germline gives CDR1 SGHAT, CDR2 FQNNGV. The CDR3 consists of 14 residues. The CDR3 spells CASSFAGDGEKLFF. For the CDR3, the DNA is TGTGCCAGCAGCTTCGCAGGGGATGGCGAAAAACTGTTTTTT.